Included here is one TCR beta chain sequence, with context. No antigen is known for it. The data originate from a study of vaccination effects on CD4 cells after COVID-19. Within the ViraFEST assay, antigen-specific CD4+ T cells underwent expansion with viral peptide pools prior to sequencing. When less than 13 days of culture had elapsed, CD4+ T cells were isolated. Each person got two doses of an mRNA SARS-CoV-2 vaccine, BNT162b2 or mRNA-1273. According to the study, vaccine recipients showed no prior SARS-CoV-2 infection and negative nucleocapsid antibodies. PBMC cultures contained approximately 1.8 million cells per well, about 10 IU/ml IL-2 and around 9.6 ug/ml peptides. Half of the medium was exchanged for IL-2 medium on both days 3 and 7. General study points: Convalescent patients in the study were few, and early post-infection timepoints were absent.

Sequencing was performed with immunoSEQ multiplex PCR; in TCRdb, only in-frame clones are kept and a portion is missing. The repertoire consists of about 30,000 clones, with roughly 74% occurring once and the leading ten covering roughly a sixth. Trimming took off 4 bases at V and 1 base at J, with 11 bases between the two ends. Germline loops: CDR1 LGHDT, CDR2 YNNKEL (reference sequence). This CDR3 has 14 residues. The chain is built from TRBV3-1 (or the pseudogene TRBV3-2) and TRBJ2-7; perhaps TRBD1 as D (6 bases). The receptor comes from a human donor who received a COVID-19 vaccine. The sequenced sample was CD4+ T cells from PBMCs cultured with HCoV-OC43 spike peptides, obtained after COVID-19 vaccination. Regarding subset: HCoV-OC43 spike overlapping peptide pool stimulation. CDR3 sequence: CASSPQGFSYEQYF. For the CDR3, the DNA is TGTGCCAGCAGCCCCCAGGGGTTTTCCTACGAGCAGTACTTC.